The sequence of this T cell receptor (beta chain) was determined in a study of shared clonotypes between healthy human individuals. Study at large: Contributing individuals were two females and a few males aged 18 to 49. Per donor, three plates held CD4 naive cells, three held CD4 memory, two held CD8 naive and one held CD8 memory.

CDR3 length: 14 amino acids. The ends were cut back, 4 bases at V and 1 base at J, with 9 bases in the middle. Germline lookup yields CDR1 SGHNT and CDR2 YYREEE (reference sequence). In the study's own analysis: Junction-only sequences without quality scores were provided by ImmunoSEQ, so filtering was different. Assay used: immunoSEQ multiplex PCR; TCRdb lists only in-frame clones, some missing. Clone size and the V and J calls come from that table; the DNA yielded D and trimming. Of under 2,500,000 clones in the sample, 95% were seen once. Free of recent acute infections or vaccinations, the donors were healthy HIV-negative adults.

Sequenced material: naive CD4+ T cells sorted from blood. The subset was: CD45RA+ positively selected. The J gene is TRBJ2-4, the V gene TRBV5-4; D remains ambiguous. This TCR derives from a man younger than 35 in good health. The CDR3 spells CASSPTEAKNIQYF. The CDR3 region has the DNA TGTGCCAGCAGCCCGACCGAGGCCAAAAACATTCAGTACTTC.